Detailed here is one T cell receptor (beta chain). This specimen belongs to a study of blood T cell repertoires in COVID-19. As for the study in general: The United States, Italy and Spain were the sources of the acute and convalescent COVID-19 samples.

Sequencing used immunoSEQ multiplex PCR; TCRdb keeps in-frame clones, though not all of them. The sample has about 170,000 clones, approximately 81% seen once. The CDR3 loop spans 14 amino acids. CDR1 SGHRS and CDR2 YFSETQ come from the germline V gene. Trimming removed 2 bases from V and 5 bases from J; junction bases left unmatched: 6. The sequencing input was peripheral blood. The sequence was collected from an elderly woman with active or convalescent COVID-19. The chain uses TRBV5-1 and TRBJ2-5; 7 bases are a match to TRBD2. The CDR3 sequence: CASSFDSGRETQYF. CDR3 nucleotides: TGCGCCAGCAGCTTCGATAGCGGGCGGGAGACCCAGTACTTC.